The source of this T cell receptor (beta chain) is a study of patients and donors after allogeneic stem cell transplantation. This clonotype was seen a few times. CDR3 size: 14 residues. V gave up 4 bases and J gave up 7 bases, with 14 bases separating them. TCRdb fed the RT-PCR reads into MiXCR, producing one record per CDR3 protein. The repertoire consists of about a million distinct CDR3 sequences, with under 20% occurring once and the leading ten covering under 6.5%. The rearrangement joins TRBV12-3 or TRBV12-4 to TRBJ1-5; D remains ambiguous. The TCR originated in a human donor who was either an allogeneic HSCT recipient or a stem cell or donor lymphocyte infusion donor (not recorded which). It is not recorded whose cells these are; they may come from a transplant donor. The source material was blood, either unsorted or a sorted T cell fraction (not recorded which). The chain's CDR3 is CASSSGQLGQPQHF. CDR3 bases: TGTGCCAGCAGTTCCGGCCAGTTAGGGCAGCCCCAGCATTTT.